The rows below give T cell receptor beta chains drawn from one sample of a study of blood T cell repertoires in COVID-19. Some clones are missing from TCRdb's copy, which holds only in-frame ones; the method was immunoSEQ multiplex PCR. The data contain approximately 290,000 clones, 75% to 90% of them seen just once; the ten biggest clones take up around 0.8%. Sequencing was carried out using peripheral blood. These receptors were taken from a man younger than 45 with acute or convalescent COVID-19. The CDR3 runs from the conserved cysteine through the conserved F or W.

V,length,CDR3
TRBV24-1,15,CATSTQQGRVQPQHF
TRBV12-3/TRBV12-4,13,CASSFSLSYGYTF
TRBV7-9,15,CASSPGLAGVDTQYF
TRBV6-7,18,CASRATRTRRPGSDTQYF
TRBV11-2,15,CASSLVWDTTYEQYF
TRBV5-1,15,CASTTADRGREGYTF
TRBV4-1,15,CASKTGQGSHQPQHF
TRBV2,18,CASSERLAGGLLFNEQFF
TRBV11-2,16,CASSLGTSGSTDTQYF
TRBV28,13,CASSQGQLYGYTF
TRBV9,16,CASSVVQGGPLETQYF
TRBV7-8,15,CASSLAFGGNQPQHF
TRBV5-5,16,CASSVDTPLSGNTIYF
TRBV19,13,CASNQDSLQPQHF
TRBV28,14,CASSPLRVSSTYTF
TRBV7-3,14,CASSTTYNADTQYF
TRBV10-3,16,CAISGRGPGSNTEAFF
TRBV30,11,CAWDRDSPLHF
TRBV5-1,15,CASSPWTGGAGELFF
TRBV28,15,CASSTPGTGGYEQYF
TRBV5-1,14,CASSLGDSTDTQYF
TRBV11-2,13,CASSTPSPGGAFF
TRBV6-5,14,CASTPSGGAYEQYF
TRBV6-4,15,CASSDSSGVTDTQYF
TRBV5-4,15,CASSLAGTATGELFF
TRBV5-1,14,CASTPGQGTSPLHF
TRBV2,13,CASSENPSYEQYF
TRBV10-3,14,CATMAYGQVYEQYF
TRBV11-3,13,CASSLDGSYEQYF
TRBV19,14,CASLRGGHNTEAFF
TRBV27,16,CASRAWGQGAHQPQHF
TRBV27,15,CATGMYRGTNEKLFF
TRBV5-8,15,CASSLGQARYNEQFF
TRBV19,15,CASSISTGPHYGYTF
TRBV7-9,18,CASSARSLTESSYNEQFF
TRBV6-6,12,CASSSTRLGAFF
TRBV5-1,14,CASSLETGRYEQYF
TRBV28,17,CASSPNKGGAPYNEQFF
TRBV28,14,CASKLAGSTDTQYF
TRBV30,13,CACPLQGGNTIYF
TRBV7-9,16,CASSLVYVDSQYGYTF
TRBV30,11,CAWLGGLEAFF
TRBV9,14,CASSRGGQRYEQYF
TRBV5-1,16,CASSWGGTGNTGELFF
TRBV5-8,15,CASSHTDRVNEKLFF
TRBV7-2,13,CASSSLGGYEQYF
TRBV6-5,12,CASISVSYEQYF
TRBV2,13,CASHRQGGVEAFF
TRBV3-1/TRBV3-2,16,CASSHPIPGTENGYTF
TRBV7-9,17,CASSLAGVRDSNNEQFF
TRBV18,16,CASSPFQEANTGELFF
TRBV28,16,CASSLAGQGLYQPQHF
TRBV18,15,CASSPRQGIDQPQHF
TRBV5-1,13,CASSGQGADTQYF